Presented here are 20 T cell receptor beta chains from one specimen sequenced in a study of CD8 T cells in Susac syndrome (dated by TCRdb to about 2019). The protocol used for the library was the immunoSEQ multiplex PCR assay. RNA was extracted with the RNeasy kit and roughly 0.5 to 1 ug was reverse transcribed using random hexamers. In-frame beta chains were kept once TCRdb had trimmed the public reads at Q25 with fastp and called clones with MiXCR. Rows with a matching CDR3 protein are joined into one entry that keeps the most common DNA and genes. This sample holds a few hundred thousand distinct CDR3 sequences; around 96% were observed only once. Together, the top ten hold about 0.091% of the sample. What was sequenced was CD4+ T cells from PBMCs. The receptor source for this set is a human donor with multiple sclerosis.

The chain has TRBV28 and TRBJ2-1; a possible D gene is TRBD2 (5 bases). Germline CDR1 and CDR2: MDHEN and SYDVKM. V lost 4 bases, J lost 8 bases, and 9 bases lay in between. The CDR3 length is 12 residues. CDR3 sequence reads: CASSSSDYEQFF. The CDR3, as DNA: TGTGCCAGCAGTTCATCGGACTATGAGCAGTTCTTC.

This chain's CDR3 is CASSLPRTSGGTNTGELFF. CDR3 DNA sequence: TGTGCCAGCAGCTTACCCCGGACTAGCGGGGGGACCAACACCGGGGAGCTGTTTTTT. V usage is TRBV7-2 and J usage is TRBJ2-2, with 14 bases identical to TRBD2. CDR3 length: 19 residues. V was clipped by 2 bases and J by 2 bases; unmatched bases: 7. CDR1 SGHTA and CDR2 FQGNSA come from the germline V gene. Combining the CDR3 with reference TRBV7-2 and TRBJ2-2 gives the whole variable domain GAGVSQSPSNKVTEKGKDVELRCDPISGHTALYWYRQSLGQGLEFLIYFQGNSAPDKSGLPSDRFSAERTGGSVSTLTIQRTQQEDSAVYLCASSLPRTSGGTNTGELFFGEGSRLTVL.

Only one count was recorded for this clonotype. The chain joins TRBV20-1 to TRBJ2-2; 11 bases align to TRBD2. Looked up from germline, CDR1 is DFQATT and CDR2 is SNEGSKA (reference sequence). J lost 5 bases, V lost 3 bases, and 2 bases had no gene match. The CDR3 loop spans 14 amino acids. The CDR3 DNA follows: TGCAGTGCTAGCCGACTAGCGGGAACCGGGGAGCTGTTTTTT. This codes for CSASRLAGTGELFF.

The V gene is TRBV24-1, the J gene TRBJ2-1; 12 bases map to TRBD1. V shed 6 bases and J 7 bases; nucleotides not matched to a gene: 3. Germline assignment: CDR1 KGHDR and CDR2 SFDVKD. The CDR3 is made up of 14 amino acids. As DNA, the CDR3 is TGTGCCACCAGTTGGGGACAGGGGGCGAATGAGCAGTTCTTC. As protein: CATSWGQGANEQFF.

The CDR3, as DNA: TGCAGTGCTAGTACCCGCTGGGGAGTTAGCTACACCTTC. As protein: CSASTRWGVSYTF. The chain links TRBV20-1 to TRBJ1-2, with D hard to call. Germline CDR1 DFQATT, CDR2 SNEGSKA (reference sequence). The CDR3 is 13 residues long. Between the trimmed V and J ends, which lost 3 bases and 9 bases, there was a span of 17 bases.

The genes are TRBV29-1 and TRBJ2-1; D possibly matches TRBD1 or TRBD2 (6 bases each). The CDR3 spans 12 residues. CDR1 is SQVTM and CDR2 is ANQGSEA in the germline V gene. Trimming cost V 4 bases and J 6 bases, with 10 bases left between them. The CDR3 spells CSVGGGGNEQFF. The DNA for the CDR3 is TGCAGCGTTGGAGGAGGGGGCAATGAGCAGTTCTTC.

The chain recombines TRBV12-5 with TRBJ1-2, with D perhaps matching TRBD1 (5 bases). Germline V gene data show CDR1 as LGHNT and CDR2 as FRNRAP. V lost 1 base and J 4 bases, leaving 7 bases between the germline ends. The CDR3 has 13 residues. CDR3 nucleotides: TGTGCTAGTGGTTTGGCCGGGGGCTATGGCTACACCTTC. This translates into CASGLAGGYGYTF.

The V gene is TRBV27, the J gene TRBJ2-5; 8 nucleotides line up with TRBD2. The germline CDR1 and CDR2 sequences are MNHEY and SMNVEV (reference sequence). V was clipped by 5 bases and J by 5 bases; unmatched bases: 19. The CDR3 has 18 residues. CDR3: CASSPHVAGRPRGETQYF. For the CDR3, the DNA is TGTGCCAGCAGTCCCCACGTAGCGGGAAGACCGAGGGGTGAGACCCAGTACTTC.

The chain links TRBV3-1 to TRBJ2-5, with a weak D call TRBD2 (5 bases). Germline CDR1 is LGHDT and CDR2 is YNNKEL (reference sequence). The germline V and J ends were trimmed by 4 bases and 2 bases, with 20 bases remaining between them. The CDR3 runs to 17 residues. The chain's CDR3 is CASSPLAFPGGQETQYF. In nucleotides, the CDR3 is TGTGCCAGCAGCCCGCTAGCTTTCCCTGGCGGGCAAGAGACCCAGTACTTC.

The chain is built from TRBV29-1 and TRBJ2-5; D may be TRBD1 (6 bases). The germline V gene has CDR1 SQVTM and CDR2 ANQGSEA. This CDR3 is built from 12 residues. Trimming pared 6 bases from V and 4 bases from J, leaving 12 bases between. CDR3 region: CSVVSRGETQYF. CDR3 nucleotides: TGCAGCGTGGTTTCCAGGGGAGAGACCCAGTACTTC.

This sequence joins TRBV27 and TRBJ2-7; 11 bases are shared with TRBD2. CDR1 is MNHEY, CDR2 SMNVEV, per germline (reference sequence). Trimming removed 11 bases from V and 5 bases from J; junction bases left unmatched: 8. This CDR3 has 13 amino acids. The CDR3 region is CAAWTSGPDEQYF. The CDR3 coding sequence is TGTGCCGCATGGACTAGCGGGCCCGACGAGCAGTACTTC.

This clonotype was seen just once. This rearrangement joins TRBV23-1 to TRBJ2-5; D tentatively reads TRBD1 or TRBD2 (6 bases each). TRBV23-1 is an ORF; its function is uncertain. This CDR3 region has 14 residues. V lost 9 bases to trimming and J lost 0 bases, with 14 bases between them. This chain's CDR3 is CARGGGSYQETQYF. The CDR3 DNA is TGCGCCAGAGGAGGGGGTTCCTACCAAGAGACCCAGTACTTC.

CDR3: CSASQGMSNQPQHF. The CDR3 DNA reads TGCAGTGCCTCACAGGGGATGAGCAATCAGCCCCAGCATTTT. This rearrangement joins TRBV20-1 to TRBJ1-5; 7 nucleotides line up with TRBD1. V was pared by 6 bases and J by 1 base, with 6 bases of the junction left unmatched. The length of the CDR3 is 14 residues. Germline CDR1 reads DFQATT; CDR2 reads SNEGSKA (reference sequence).

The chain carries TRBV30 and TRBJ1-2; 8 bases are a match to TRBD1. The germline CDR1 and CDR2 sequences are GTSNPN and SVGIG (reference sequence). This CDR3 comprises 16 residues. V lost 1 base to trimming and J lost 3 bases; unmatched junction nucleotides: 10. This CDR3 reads CAWSALRTGWYYGYTF. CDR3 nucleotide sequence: TGTGCCTGGAGTGCCCTCCGGACAGGGTGGTACTATGGCTACACCTTC.

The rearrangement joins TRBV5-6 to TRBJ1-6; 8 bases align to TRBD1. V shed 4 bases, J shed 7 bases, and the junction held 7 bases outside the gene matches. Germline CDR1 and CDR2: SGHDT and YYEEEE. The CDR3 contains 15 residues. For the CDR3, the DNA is TGTGCCAGCAGCGATCCGACAGGGGCCAATTCACCCCTCCACTTT. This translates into CASSDPTGANSPLHF.

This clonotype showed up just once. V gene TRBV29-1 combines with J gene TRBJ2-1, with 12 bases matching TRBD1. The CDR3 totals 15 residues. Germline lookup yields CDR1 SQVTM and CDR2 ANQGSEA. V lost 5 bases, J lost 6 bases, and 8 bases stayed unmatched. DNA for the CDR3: TGCAGCGTTTTCGGGACAGGGGGCGCCGTCAATGAGCAGTTCTTC. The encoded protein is CSVFGTGGAVNEQFF.

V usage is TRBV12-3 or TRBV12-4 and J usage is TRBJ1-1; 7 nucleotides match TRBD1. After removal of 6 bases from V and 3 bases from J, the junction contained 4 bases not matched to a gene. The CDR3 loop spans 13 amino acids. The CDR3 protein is CASSKTGDTEAFF. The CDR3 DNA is TGTGCCAGCAGCAAAACAGGGGACACTGAAGCTTTCTTT.

CDR3 sequence reads: CASGSRTYNEQFF. The CDR3 nucleotides are TGTGCCAGCGGGAGTCGGACCTACAATGAGCAGTTCTTC. The chain links TRBV10-3 to TRBJ2-1, with 7 bases aligning to TRBD2. J gave up 2 bases and V 10 bases, and 5 bases lay outside the gene matches. Germline CDR1 is ENHRY and CDR2 is SYGVKD. The CDR3 loop spans 13 amino acids.

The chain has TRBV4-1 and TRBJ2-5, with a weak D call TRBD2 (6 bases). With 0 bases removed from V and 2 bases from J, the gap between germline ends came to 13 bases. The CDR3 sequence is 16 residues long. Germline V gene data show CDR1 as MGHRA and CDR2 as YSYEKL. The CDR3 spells CASSQEGSGLQETQYF. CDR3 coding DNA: TGCGCCAGCAGCCAAGAGGGCAGCGGGCTTCAAGAGACCCAGTACTTC.

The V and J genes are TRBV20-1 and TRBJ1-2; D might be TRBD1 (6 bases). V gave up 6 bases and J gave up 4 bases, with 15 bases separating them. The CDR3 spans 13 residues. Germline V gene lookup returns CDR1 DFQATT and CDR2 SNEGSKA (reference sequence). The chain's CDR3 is CSAGNTGIYGYTF. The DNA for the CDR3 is TGCAGTGCCGGCAATACAGGGATCTATGGCTACACCTTC.